The 26 T cell receptor beta chains below come from one sample, sequenced in a study of T cell responses to AZD1222 COVID-19 vaccine (dated by TCRdb to the early 2020s). Library preparation used the immunoSEQ multiplex PCR assay. Held by TCRdb, this immuneACCESS table contains in-frame sequences only and omits some clones. Under half of the omission traces to an unresolved V gene where checked; the cause of the rest is unknown. Present in this sample are around 120,000 clones, around 90% of which were seen just once. Roughly 4% of the sample comes from the top ten. The sample's time point label, decoded: about 28 days (+/-7) after the second vaccine dose. The sequencing used peripheral blood, collected 28 days after the second AZD1222 dose. These receptors were taken from an adult who received the AZD1222 COVID-19 vaccine.

The rearrangement joins TRBV11-1 to TRBJ1-1; 12 bases match TRBD1. Trimming cost V 5 bases and J 1 base; bases outside gene matches: 5. Germline V lookup: CDR1 SGHAT, CDR2 FQDESV (reference sequence). This CDR3 comprises 16 residues. The CDR3 loop reads CASSGTGGKRNTEAFF. In nucleotides, the CDR3 is TGTGCCAGCAGCGGGACAGGGGGCAAGAGGAACACTGAAGCTTTCTTT.

The rearrangement links TRBV19 to TRBJ1-2; D perhaps matches TRBD1 (5 bases). V was clipped by 6 bases and J by 4 bases, with 15 bases between them. Germline V CDR1 and CDR2: LNHDA, SQIVND (reference sequence). The CDR3 contains 14 residues. Here the CDR3 reads CASRPPGGTYGYTF. As DNA, the CDR3 is TGTGCCAGTAGGCCCCCGGGGGGGACCTATGGCTACACCTTC.

V gene TRBV6-1 combines with J gene TRBJ2-7; no clear D gene. Trimming stripped 1 base from V and 2 bases from J, with 3 bases between. CDR1 MNHNS and CDR2 SASEGT come from the germline V gene. This CDR3 has 12 residues. The CDR3 protein is CASSEDTYEQYF. The CDR3 DNA follows: TGTGCCAGCAGTGAAGACACCTACGAGCAGTACTTC.

The rearrangement uses TRBV6-2 or TRBV6-3 and TRBJ1-4; D unresolved. The germline gives CDR1 MNHEY, CDR2 SVGEGT. V lost 0 bases and J lost 7, with 6 bases in between. The CDR3 length is 13 residues. The CDR3: CASSYSRSEKLFF. The CDR3 DNA reads as TGTGCCAGCAGTTACTCGCGGTCTGAAAAACTGTTTTTT.

There are a few counts of this clone. V and J are TRBV7-2 and TRBJ2-1, with TRBD2 as a possible D gene (7 bases). Trimming shortened V by 8 bases and J by 8 bases, and 16 bases separated the two germline ends. This CDR3 has 13 residues. Per germline, CDR1 SGHTA and CDR2 FQGNSA. This CDR3 reads CASRGGAKDEQFF. Here the CDR3 DNA reads TGTGCCAGCCGAGGGGGGGCGAAAGATGAGCAGTTCTTC.

The V gene is TRBV4-1, the J gene TRBJ1-2; D is ambiguous. CDR3 size: 15 residues. CDR1 MGHRA and CDR2 YSYEKL come from the germline V gene. The ends were cut back, 0 bases at V and 4 bases at J, with 12 bases in the middle. In nucleotides, the CDR3 is TGCGCCAGCAGCCAAGAGGCCGGGGTGAGCTATGGCTACACCTTC. Translating gives CASSQEAGVSYGYTF.

As to this clone: The identical CDR3 is also encoded by other nucleotide sequences in the sample. This chain connects TRBV12-3 or TRBV12-4 to TRBJ1-1, with TRBD1 as a possible D gene (5 bases). The CDR3 totals 13 residues. V lost 2 bases and J lost 1, with 5 bases in between. In DNA form, the CDR3 reads TGTGCCAGCAGTTTACAGGGGAACACTGAAGCTTTCTTT. Its translation is CASSLQGNTEAFF.

The chain links TRBV10-3 to TRBJ1-3; D might be TRBD1 (5 bases). The CDR3 covers 18 residues. Germline CDR1 is ENHRY and CDR2 is SYGVKD. Trimming removed 2 bases at V and 7 bases at J, with 24 bases between. This CDR3 is CAISEPVERWGDGNTIYF. In DNA form, the CDR3 reads TGTGCCATCAGTGAGCCAGTTGAGCGTTGGGGCGATGGGAACACCATATATTTT.

This clone has a count of ten or more. CDR3 protein: CASSYSKGHPEQYF. CDR3 in DNA: TGTGCCAGCAGTTACTCGAAAGGACACCCGGAGCAGTACTTC. The gene calls are TRBV6-5 and TRBJ2-7, with a tentative D call TRBD1 (5 bases). CDR1 MNHEY and CDR2 SVGAGI come from the germline V gene. V gave up 0 bases and J gave up 7 bases, with 13 bases separating them. This CDR3 is 14 amino acids long.

A remark on this clone: The junction departs from germline at one end; a sequencing error may be responsible. The V gene is TRBV27, the J gene TRBJ2-5; 8 bases align to TRBD1. The V gene's germline CDR1 is MNHEY and CDR2 SMNVEV (reference sequence). This CDR3 is 14 amino acids long. The CDR3 region is CASSYRTGREAQYF. CDR3 DNA sequence: TGTGCCAGCAGTTACAGGACAGGGCGAGAGGCCCAGTACTTC.

The chain recombines TRBV19 with TRBJ2-1, with TRBD2 matching over 8 bases. The CDR3 length is 15 residues. In germline, CDR1 is LNHDA, CDR2 SQIVND (reference sequence). V lost 4 bases, J lost 6 bases, and 8 bases stayed unmatched. This CDR3 reads CASSTREGRGNEQFF. CDR3 DNA sequence: TGTGCCAGTAGTACTCGGGAGGGCCGTGGCAATGAGCAGTTCTTC. Full variable domain (missing parts from reference TRBV19 and TRBJ2-1): DGGITQSPKYLFRKEGQNVTLSCEQNLNHDAMYWYRQDPGQGLRLIYYSQIVNDFQKGDIAEGYSVSREKKESFPLTVTSAQKNPTAFYLCASSTREGRGNEQFFGPGTRLTVL.

J is TRBJ1-1 and V is TRBV7-3; D remains unclear. CDR3 length equals 16 residues. CDR1 is SGHTA and CDR2 is FQGTGA in the germline V gene. Trimming left V 1 base short and J 2 bases short, with 14 bases between. The CDR3, as DNA: TGTGCCAGCAGCTTAAGCGGCAGCAGGCATAACACTGAAGCTTTCTTT. Its protein is CASSLSGSRHNTEAFF.

The chain is built from TRBV9 and TRBJ2-2; no clear D. The CDR3 has 13 amino acids. Germline values: CDR1 SGDLS, CDR2 YYNGEE. The V end lost 2 bases, the J end lost 5 bases, and 7 bases lay between the germline ends. The CDR3 nucleotides are TGTGCCAGCAGCGTGCGGCCTACCGGGGAGCTGTTTTTT. It encodes CASSVRPTGELFF.

The table lists this clone with a few counts. The gene calls are TRBV11-1 and TRBJ2-3; tentatively, D is TRBD1 or TRBD2 (5 bases each). Germline CDR1 is SGHAT and CDR2 is FQDESV (reference sequence). CDR3 length: 15 amino acids. With 5 bases removed from V and 3 bases from J, the gap between germline ends came to 15 bases. The CDR3 DNA sequence: TGTGCCAGCAGCCCCGAGGGGCTGGAAACAGATACGCAGTATTTT. Its translation: CASSPEGLETDTQYF.

This clone showed up just a few times. The rearrangement uses TRBV6-5 and TRBJ1-2, with a tentative D call TRBD1 (5 bases). Between the trimmed V and J ends, which lost 9 bases and 4 bases, there was a span of 18 bases. Germline V gene data show CDR1 as MNHEY and CDR2 as SVGAGI. The CDR3 covers 14 residues. CDR3 region: CASYGPGRSYGYTF. DNA of the CDR3: TGTGCCAGTTACGGACCGGGACGGTCCTATGGCTACACCTTC.

The chain combines TRBV7-9 with TRBJ1-2; 7 bases align to TRBD1. CDR3 length: 18 amino acids. Germline trimming cut 4 bases from V and 4 bases from J; bases unmatched to any gene: 18. Germline CDR1 SEHNR, CDR2 FQNEAQ (reference sequence). The CDR3 sequence: CASSSVINYRGASYGYTF. The DNA for the CDR3 is TGTGCCAGCAGCTCCGTCATAAACTACAGGGGAGCAAGCTATGGCTACACCTTC.

J is TRBJ1-1 and V is TRBV27; D is possibly TRBD1 (5 bases). Germline CDR1 is MNHEY and CDR2 is SMNVEV (reference sequence). V dropped 0 bases and J dropped 6 bases, with 11 bases sitting between them. CDR3 length equals 14 residues. This CDR3 reads CASSLSALGAEAFF. The CDR3 coding sequence is TGTGCCAGCAGTTTATCCGCGCTGGGGGCTGAAGCTTTCTTT.

This chain joins TRBV27 and TRBJ2-3; D perhaps matches TRBD1 (5 bases). This CDR3 is built from 17 residues. Trimming took 1 base from V and 0 from J, leaving 14 bases between them. The germline gives CDR1 MNHEY, CDR2 SMNVEV (reference sequence). In DNA form, the CDR3 reads TGTGCCAGCAGTTTATTGGCAGGGATACCTAGCACAGATACGCAGTATTTT. Protein sequence: CASSLLAGIPSTDTQYF.

The CDR3 loop is CAWSVLGVATGKNIQYF. The CDR3 DNA sequence: TGTGCCTGGAGTGTACTAGGAGTCGCGACAGGGAAAAACATTCAGTACTTC. The V and J genes are TRBV30 and TRBJ2-4, with 7 positions matching TRBD1. From germline, CDR1 is GTSNPN and CDR2 SVGIG (reference sequence). The CDR3 runs to 17 residues. The V segment lost 0 bases and the J segment 4 bases; nucleotides outside the gene matches: 12.

The chain uses TRBV28 and TRBJ1-5; D might be TRBD1 (6 bases). V lost 2 bases to trimming and J lost 7 bases, with 21 bases between them. Germline CDR1 and CDR2: MDHEN and SYDVKM. The CDR3 contains 17 residues. Here the CDR3 DNA reads TGTGCCAGCAGTTTAGCGGGCCCAGGGGCGTGGGGCCAGCCCCAGCATTTT. Its translation: CASSLAGPGAWGQPQHF.

V usage is TRBV30 and J usage is TRBJ1-1; tentative D call: TRBD1 (5 bases). This CDR3 comprises 14 residues. Trimming pared 4 bases from V and 4 bases from J, leaving 16 bases between. CDR1 is GTSNPN and CDR2 is SVGIG in the germline V gene (reference sequence). The CDR3 DNA sequence: TGTGCCTGGACCTCCTTCGGAGGGACCACTGAAGCTTTCTTT. Residues: CAWTSFGGTTEAFF.

The chain recombines TRBV4-1 with TRBJ2-1; a possible D gene is TRBD2 (6 bases). This CDR3 contains 15 residues. The germline V and J ends were trimmed by 4 bases and 0 bases, with 10 bases remaining between them. Germline loops: CDR1 MGHRA, CDR2 YSYEKL. CDR3 amino acids: CASSPGRSSYNEQFF. The CDR3 bases are TGCGCCAGCAGCCCGGGGAGGAGCTCCTACAATGAGCAGTTCTTC.

The chain is built from TRBV5-1 and TRBJ2-5, with a weak D call TRBD2 (5 bases). CDR1 and CDR2 (germline): SGHRS, YFSETQ. The CDR3 extends over 14 amino acids. V shed 1 base and J shed 5 bases, with 12 bases lying between them. For the CDR3, the DNA is TGCGCCAGCAGCTTGTACCTCGGCGGGGAGACCCAGTACTTC. Translated: CASSLYLGGETQYF. Looking up the rest from reference TRBV5-1 and TRBJ2-5 gives the full variable domain: KAGVTQTPRYLIKTRGQQVTLSCSPISGHRSVSWYQQTPGQGLQFLFEYFSETQRNKGNFPGRFSGRQFSNSRSEMNVSTLELGDSALYLCASSLYLGGETQYFGPGTRLLVL.

The rearrangement joins TRBV7-8 to TRBJ2-7, with D hard to call. The CDR3 runs to 14 residues. V lost 5 bases to trimming and J lost 3 bases, with 14 bases between them. CDR1 is SGHVS and CDR2 is FQNEAQ in the germline V gene. CDR3: CASSEAPFGYEQYF. The CDR3 DNA is TGTGCCAGCAGCGAGGCCCCTTTCGGCTACGAGCAGTACTTC.

This chain connects TRBV5-1 to TRBJ1-6, with D unclear. The ends were cut back, 3 bases at V and 7 bases at J, with 11 bases in the middle. Germline loops: CDR1 SGHRS, CDR2 YFSETQ. The CDR3 length is 14 residues. In DNA form, the CDR3 reads TGCGCCAGCAGCTGGCAAACGGGAAATTCACCCCTCCACTTT. It yields the protein CASSWQTGNSPLHF.

The chain uses TRBV4-2 and TRBJ2-7, with D possibly matching TRBD1 (6 bases). V lost 4 bases and J 1 base, leaving 11 bases between the germline ends. This CDR3 contains 14 residues. Germline CDR1 is LGHNA and CDR2 is YNFKEQ. In nucleotides, the CDR3 is TGTGCCAGCAGCCCGGACAGACGATCCTACGAGCAGTACTTC. It yields the protein CASSPDRRSYEQYF.